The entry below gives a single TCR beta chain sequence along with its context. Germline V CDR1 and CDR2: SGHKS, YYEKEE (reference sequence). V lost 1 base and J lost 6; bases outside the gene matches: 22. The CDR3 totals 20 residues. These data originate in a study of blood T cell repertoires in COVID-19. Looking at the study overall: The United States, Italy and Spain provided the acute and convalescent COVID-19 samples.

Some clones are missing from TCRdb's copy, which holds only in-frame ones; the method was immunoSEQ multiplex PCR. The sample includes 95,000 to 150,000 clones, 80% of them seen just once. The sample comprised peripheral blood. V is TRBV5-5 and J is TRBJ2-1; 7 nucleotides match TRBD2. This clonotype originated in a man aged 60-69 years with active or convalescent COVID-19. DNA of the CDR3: TGTGCCAGCAGCTTGCGTCCCGGGGGTTGGGCGGGAGAGTCGTCCAATGAGCAGTTCTTC. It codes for CASSLRPGGWAGESSNEQFF.